The rows below give T cell receptor beta chains drawn from one sample of a study of OX40 agonist ivuxolimab in advanced cancers. TCRdb keeps only in-frame clones here, not all; method: immunoSEQ multiplex PCR. The table records about 68,000 clones, approximately 85% of them present only once. The sequencing here drew on CD4+ or CD8+ T cells sorted from blood, taken in a trial of the OX40 agonist ivuxolimab. The receptors originated from an adult with an advanced solid tumor such as melanoma, head and neck, liver or kidney cancer. The CDR3 runs from the conserved cysteine through the conserved F or W. The D gene is left open where the match is weak. Clone sizes are given selectively: once, few, many, or a class where the clone is expanded.

CDR3 DNA: TGTGCCAGCAGTTCCGCGGCGGCAGGGGCATATAGCTATGGCTACACCTTC; CDR3 protein: CASSSAAAGAYSYGYTF; CDR3 length: 17; D gene: NA; clone size: NA; V gene: TRBV28; J gene: TRBJ1-2
CDR3 DNA: TGTGCCAGCAGCCGACCGGGACACTCCTACGAGCAGTACTTC; CDR3 protein: CASSRPGHSYEQYF; CDR3 length: 14; D gene: NA; clone size: once; V gene: TRBV6-6; J gene: TRBJ2-7
CDR3 DNA: TGTGCCAGCAGTGAAGGGGGCCAGGGGGTAGAAAAACTGTTTTTT; CDR3 protein: CASSEGGQGVEKLFF; CDR3 length: 15; D gene: TRBD1; clone size: NA; V gene: TRBV6-1; J gene: TRBJ1-4
CDR3 DNA: TGTGCCAGCAGCTTCCAGGGAGACGCCTACAATGAGCAGTTCTTC; CDR3 protein: CASSFQGDAYNEQFF; CDR3 length: 15; D gene: NA; clone size: few; V gene: TRBV2; J gene: TRBJ2-1
CDR3 DNA: TGTGCCAGCAGCTTGGGGCAGGGGAACTATGGCTACACCTTC; CDR3 protein: CASSLGQGNYGYTF; CDR3 length: 14; D gene: NA; clone size: NA; V gene: TRBV11-2; J gene: TRBJ1-2
CDR3 DNA: TGTGCCAGCAGCAAGTCCCCCGGGCCCAATTGGGGGACCCAGTACTTC; CDR3 protein: CASSKSPGPNWGTQYF; CDR3 length: 16; D gene: NA; clone size: NA; V gene: TRBV7-6; J gene: TRBJ2-5
CDR3 DNA: TGTGCCAGCTCGGGACTAGCGGGAGGGCTCGCGTCCTACGAGCAGTACTTC; CDR3 protein: CASSGLAGGLASYEQYF; CDR3 length: 17; D gene: TRBD2; clone size: NA; V gene: TRBV18; J gene: TRBJ2-7
CDR3 DNA: TGTGCCAGCAGTTACTCGAGTGAAGGAGGGAGAGGCTACACCTTC; CDR3 protein: CASSYSSEGGRGYTF; CDR3 length: 15; D gene: NA; clone size: once; V gene: TRBV6-5; J gene: TRBJ1-2
CDR3 DNA: TGTGCCAGCTCACCACCAAATAGGGCCGACACCGGGGAGCTGTTTTTT; CDR3 protein: CASSPPNRADTGELFF; CDR3 length: 16; D gene: NA; clone size: NA; V gene: TRBV18; J gene: TRBJ2-2
CDR3 DNA: TGTGCCAGCAGCTTAGAGGGACGAAGCTATGGCTACACCTTC; CDR3 protein: CASSLEGRSYGYTF; CDR3 length: 14; D gene: NA; clone size: NA; V gene: TRBV5-6; J gene: TRBJ1-2
CDR3 DNA: TGTGCCAGCAGGAAGGGGGCACAAATGAACACTGAAGCTTTCTTT; CDR3 protein: CASRKGAQMNTEAFF; CDR3 length: 15; D gene: TRBD1; clone size: NA; V gene: TRBV6-1; J gene: TRBJ1-1
CDR3 DNA: TGTGCCGGCAGCTCCCCGGGAACCTACGAGCAGTACTTC; CDR3 protein: CAGSSPGTYEQYF; CDR3 length: 13; D gene: NA; clone size: NA; V gene: TRBV11-2; J gene: TRBJ2-7
CDR3 DNA: TGCAGCGTGACGCGACAGGGGGCGTCCTGGGGCACTGAAGCTTTCTTT; CDR3 protein: CSVTRQGASWGTEAFF; CDR3 length: 16; D gene: TRBD1; clone size: NA; V gene: TRBV29-1; J gene: TRBJ1-1
CDR3 DNA: TGTGCCAGCAGCGAGACAGGGGCCGTCGGAATCTACGAGCAGTACTTC; CDR3 protein: CASSETGAVGIYEQYF; CDR3 length: 16; D gene: TRBD1; clone size: NA; V gene: TRBV5-5; J gene: TRBJ2-7
CDR3 DNA: TGTGCCAGCAGCTTGGCCGGGACAACAACTGAAGCTTTCTTT; CDR3 protein: CASSLAGTTTEAFF; CDR3 length: 14; D gene: NA; clone size: NA; V gene: TRBV7-9; J gene: TRBJ1-1
CDR3 DNA: TGCGCCAGCAGCTTGACTTTTGACAGTATGAACACTGAAGCTTTCTTT; CDR3 protein: CASSLTFDSMNTEAFF; CDR3 length: 16; D gene: NA; clone size: NA; V gene: TRBV5-1; J gene: TRBJ1-1
CDR3 DNA: TGCGCCAGCAGCTTGGAGGGAGGGTCGACGACTAATGAAAAACTGTTTTTT; CDR3 protein: CASSLEGGSTTNEKLFF; CDR3 length: 17; D gene: NA; clone size: NA; V gene: TRBV5-1; J gene: TRBJ1-4
CDR3 DNA: TGCGCCAGCAGCTACGAAAGGAACACTGAAGCTTTCTTT; CDR3 protein: CASSYERNTEAFF; CDR3 length: 13; D gene: NA; clone size: once; V gene: TRBV5-1; J gene: TRBJ1-1
CDR3 DNA: TGTGCCTGGACTCGGGGGTTTGGTGAAAAACTGTTTTTT; CDR3 protein: CAWTRGFGEKLFF; CDR3 length: 13; D gene: NA; clone size: NA; V gene: TRBV30; J gene: TRBJ1-4
CDR3 DNA: TGTGCCAGCAGCCCCCGTGATAGGGTGAACACTGAAGCTTTCTTT; CDR3 protein: CASSPRDRVNTEAFF; CDR3 length: 15; D gene: NA; clone size: NA; V gene: TRBV7-8; J gene: TRBJ1-1
CDR3 DNA: TGTGCCAGCAGCTTTCCCAGCTACGAGCAGTACTTC; CDR3 protein: CASSFPSYEQYF; CDR3 length: 12; D gene: NA; clone size: NA; V gene: TRBV7-8; J gene: TRBJ2-7
CDR3 DNA: TGTGCCAGCAGTCTACTCGGACTTAACTATGGCTACACCTTC; CDR3 protein: CASSLLGLNYGYTF; CDR3 length: 14; D gene: NA; clone size: NA; V gene: TRBV6-1; J gene: TRBJ1-2
CDR3 DNA: TGTGCCAGCAGTGACGATGGGACTAGTGAAGCAGATACGCAGTATTTT; CDR3 protein: CASSDDGTSEADTQYF; CDR3 length: 16; D gene: TRBD2; clone size: NA; V gene: TRBV6-1; J gene: TRBJ2-3
CDR3 DNA: TGTGCCAGTAGTATACAGATAAACGCAGATACGCAGTATTTT; CDR3 protein: CASSIQINADTQYF; CDR3 length: 14; D gene: NA; clone size: once; V gene: TRBV19; J gene: TRBJ2-3
CDR3 DNA: TGTGCCAGCAGCGACGGGAGTGATTGGGTAGCCAAAAACATTCAGTACTTC; CDR3 protein: CASSDGSDWVAKNIQYF; CDR3 length: 17; D gene: NA; clone size: NA; V gene: TRBV14; J gene: TRBJ2-4
CDR3 DNA: TGTGCCAGTAGCCCTCGGGGGGGCGATCCGGCTTTCTTT; CDR3 protein: CASSPRGGDPAFF; CDR3 length: 13; D gene: NA; clone size: NA; V gene: TRBV19; J gene: TRBJ1-1
CDR3 DNA: TGTGCCAGCAGCCAAGATCAGGGGGTGGGGGACTATGGCTACACCTTC; CDR3 protein: CASSQDQGVGDYGYTF; CDR3 length: 16; D gene: TRBD1; clone size: few; V gene: TRBV7-9; J gene: TRBJ1-2
CDR3 DNA: TGTGCCAGTAGTAGAGGACAGGGTGACTATGGCTACACCTTC; CDR3 protein: CASSRGQGDYGYTF; CDR3 length: 14; D gene: TRBD1; clone size: NA; V gene: TRBV19; J gene: TRBJ1-2
CDR3 DNA: TGTGCCAGCAGCAAGGGACAGAGCACAGATACGCAGTATTTT; CDR3 protein: CASSKGQSTDTQYF; CDR3 length: 14; D gene: TRBD1; clone size: once; V gene: TRBV11-2; J gene: TRBJ2-3
CDR3 DNA: TGTGCCTGGAGTCTCCTGGGACAGGCAAACACTGAAGCTTTCTTT; CDR3 protein: CAWSLLGQANTEAFF; CDR3 length: 15; D gene: TRBD1; clone size: few; V gene: TRBV30; J gene: TRBJ1-1
CDR3 DNA: TGTGCCAGTAGCCGAACGGACAGGGGGTATGGCTACACCTTC; CDR3 protein: CASSRTDRGYGYTF; CDR3 length: 14; D gene: TRBD1; clone size: NA; V gene: TRBV19; J gene: TRBJ1-2
CDR3 DNA: TGTGCCTGGAGTTACGGGGGGACTGAAGCTTTCTTT; CDR3 protein: CAWSYGGTEAFF; CDR3 length: 12; D gene: NA; clone size: few; V gene: TRBV30; J gene: TRBJ1-1
CDR3 DNA: TGTGCCAGCAGTGATGACACAAAAGCCAAAAACATTCAGTACTTC; CDR3 protein: CASSDDTKAKNIQYF; CDR3 length: 15; D gene: NA; clone size: medium-sized; V gene: TRBV25-1; J gene: TRBJ2-4
CDR3 DNA: TGTGCCAGCAGCCCGTACGGACAGGGGAAAGCCTATGGCTACACCTTC; CDR3 protein: CASSPYGQGKAYGYTF; CDR3 length: 16; D gene: TRBD1; clone size: once; V gene: TRBV7-2; J gene: TRBJ1-2
CDR3 DNA: TGTGCCAGCAGTGAATGGGGCAGGGGGCGCACTCAGCCCCAGCATTTT; CDR3 protein: CASSEWGRGRTQPQHF; CDR3 length: 16; D gene: TRBD1; clone size: NA; V gene: TRBV6-1; J gene: TRBJ1-5
CDR3 DNA: TGTGCCAGCAGTTACTCTTACAGGGGATACTATGGCTACACCTTC; CDR3 protein: CASSYSYRGYYGYTF; CDR3 length: 15; D gene: TRBD1; clone size: NA; V gene: TRBV6-5; J gene: TRBJ1-2
CDR3 DNA: TGCGCCAGCAGCCCCCCACCCGCGACAGGTTACAATGAGCAGTTCTTC; CDR3 protein: CASSPPPATGYNEQFF; CDR3 length: 16; D gene: NA; clone size: NA; V gene: TRBV4-1; J gene: TRBJ2-1
CDR3 DNA: TGTGCCAGCAGTGCACAGGGCCAGCCCCAGCATTTT; CDR3 protein: CASSAQGQPQHF; CDR3 length: 12; D gene: NA; clone size: NA; V gene: TRBV6-1; J gene: TRBJ1-5
CDR3 DNA: TGTGCCAGTAGTATAGATCTCGGTCAGCCCCAGCATTTT; CDR3 protein: CASSIDLGQPQHF; CDR3 length: 13; D gene: NA; clone size: NA; V gene: TRBV19; J gene: TRBJ1-5
CDR3 DNA: TGCGCCAGCAGCACATCGGGACAGGGGTTAGCTAACTATGGCTACACCTTC; CDR3 protein: CASSTSGQGLANYGYTF; CDR3 length: 17; D gene: TRBD1; clone size: NA; V gene: TRBV5-1; J gene: TRBJ1-2
CDR3 DNA: TGTGCCAGCAGCCTAAACAACAGGGGCTCTATAGATACGCAGTATTTT; CDR3 protein: CASSLNNRGSIDTQYF; CDR3 length: 16; D gene: TRBD1; clone size: NA; V gene: TRBV11-2; J gene: TRBJ2-3
CDR3 DNA: TGTGCCAGCAGCTTGGGGGCCAGGGGTCTCTCCTACAATGAGCAGTTCTTC; CDR3 protein: CASSLGARGLSYNEQFF; CDR3 length: 17; D gene: NA; clone size: NA; V gene: TRBV5-4; J gene: TRBJ2-1
CDR3 DNA: TGTGCCAGCAGCTTCACCGGGGAGCTGTTTTTT; CDR3 protein: CASSFTGELFF; CDR3 length: 11; D gene: NA; clone size: NA; V gene: TRBV7-8; J gene: TRBJ2-2
CDR3 DNA: TGTGCCTCCTCCCCACAGGGGGCTTTGTATAGCAATCAGCCCCAGCATTTT; CDR3 protein: CASSPQGALYSNQPQHF; CDR3 length: 17; D gene: TRBD1; clone size: NA; V gene: TRBV19; J gene: TRBJ1-5
CDR3 DNA: TGTGCCAGTAGTATAGACAGGTCGTACAATGAGCAGTTCTTC; CDR3 protein: CASSIDRSYNEQFF; CDR3 length: 14; D gene: NA; clone size: NA; V gene: TRBV19; J gene: TRBJ2-1
CDR3 DNA: TGTGCCAGTAGTCAGGACAGGGGCACAGATACGCAGTATTTT; CDR3 protein: CASSQDRGTDTQYF; CDR3 length: 14; D gene: TRBD1; clone size: NA; V gene: TRBV19; J gene: TRBJ2-3
CDR3 DNA: TGTGCCAGCGCTAGGGATTCACCCCTCCACTTT; CDR3 protein: CASARDSPLHF; CDR3 length: 11; D gene: NA; clone size: NA; V gene: TRBV21-1; J gene: TRBJ1-6
CDR3 DNA: TGTGCCAGCTCACCACCGGAGGGGAGGCACACTGAAGCTTTCTTT; CDR3 protein: CASSPPEGRHTEAFF; CDR3 length: 15; D gene: NA; clone size: once; V gene: TRBV18; J gene: TRBJ1-1